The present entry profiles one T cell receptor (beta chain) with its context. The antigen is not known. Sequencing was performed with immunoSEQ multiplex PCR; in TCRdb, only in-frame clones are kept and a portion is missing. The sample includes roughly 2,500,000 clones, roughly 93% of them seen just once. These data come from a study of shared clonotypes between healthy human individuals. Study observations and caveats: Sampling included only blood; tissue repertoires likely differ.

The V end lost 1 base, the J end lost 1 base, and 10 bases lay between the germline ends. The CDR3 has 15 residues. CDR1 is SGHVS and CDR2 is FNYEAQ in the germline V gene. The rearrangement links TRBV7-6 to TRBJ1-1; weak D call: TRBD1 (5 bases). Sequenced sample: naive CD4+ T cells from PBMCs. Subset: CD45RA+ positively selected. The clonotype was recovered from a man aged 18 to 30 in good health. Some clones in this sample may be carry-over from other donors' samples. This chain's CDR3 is CASSLGQGPNTEAFF. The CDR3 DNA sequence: TGTGCCAGCAGCTTAGGTCAGGGACCGAACACTGAAGCTTTCTTT.